These 2 T cell receptor beta chains were sequenced from one sample in a study of post-analysis software for immune sequencing data (dated by TCRdb to the mid-2010s). These receptors lack a known antigen. Library prep was done by PCR. TCRdb records Illumina HiSeq 2500 as the sequencer. To reduce PCR and sequencing biases, unique molecular identifiers were built into the TCR beta cDNA libraries. TCRdb cleaned the public reads at Q25 with fastp, built clones with MiXCR and kept in-frame beta chains. For every CDR3 protein sequence, its rows merge into one entry that carries the most common genes and DNA. The sample data list some 700,000 distinct CDR3 sequences, and roughly three fifths of these were observed just once. The ten top clones hold around 11% of the sample. Broad study findings and their caveats: Significantly higher frequencies in patients than in controls were found for roughly 5 TRBV segments, including TRBV5-6, TRBV5-1 and TRBV20-1.

The sample was blood. The receptors come from a girl aged 2-10 years with multiple sclerosis.

The chain recombines TRBV5-1 with TRBJ2-5; D is perhaps TRBD1 (6 bases). The V end lost 2 bases, the J end lost 1 base, and 9 bases lay between the germline ends. The CDR3 runs 14 residues. Per the germline V gene, CDR1 is SGHRS and CDR2 is YFSETQ. DNA of the CDR3: TGCGCCAGCAGCTTACAGGGATCCCAAGAGACCCAGTACTTC. Translated: CASSLQGSQETQYF.

The gene calls are TRBV6-5 and TRBJ1-1; D gene unclear. CDR3 length: 13 residues. The germline V gene encodes CDR1 MNHEY and CDR2 SVGAGI. V dropped 2 bases and J dropped 4 bases, with 8 bases sitting between them. Here the CDR3 DNA reads TGTGCCAGCAGTTACGCCACGGGCACTGAAGCTTTCTTT. It specifies CASSYATGTEAFF.